Shown below are 16 T cell receptor beta chains from a single sample sequenced in a study of blood T cell repertoires in COVID-19. This table comes from immunoSEQ multiplex PCR, and its TCRdb copy is limited to in-frame clones, with some not included. The table has about 310,000 clones, 90% seen once. Input material: peripheral blood. The receptors derive from a woman aged 40 to 55 with COVID-19, enrolled during active disease.

This chain uses TRBV7-9 with TRBJ1-1, with a tentative D call TRBD1 (6 bases). The CDR3 is 14 amino acids. The V end lost 4 bases, the J end lost 1 base, and 10 bases lay between the germline ends. CDR1 and CDR2 (germline): SEHNR, FQNEAQ (reference sequence). CDR3: CASSSHRANTEAFF. CDR3 bases: TGTGCCAGCAGCTCACACAGGGCGAACACTGAAGCTTTCTTT.

The V gene is TRBV7-2, the J gene TRBJ2-3, with D possibly TRBD1 on 5 matching bases. The CDR3 is made up of 14 amino acids. V was clipped by 1 base and J by 7 bases, with 12 bases between them. Germline values: CDR1 SGHTA, CDR2 FQGNSA. CDR3 region: CASSLEWGGNTQYF. Written as DNA, the CDR3 is TGTGCCAGCAGCTTAGAGTGGGGCGGAAATACGCAGTATTTT.

The V and J genes are TRBV12-3 or TRBV12-4 and TRBJ1-4; TRBD1 is a possible D gene (6 bases). The V and J ends lost 6 bases and 8 bases respectively, with 10 bases between them. This CDR3 is 12 amino acids long. The CDR3 nucleotides are TGTGCCAGCAGAACAGGGTACGAAAAACTGTTTTTT. Encoded protein: CASRTGYEKLFF.

The CDR3 loop is CASGPTGVGEQFF. The CDR3 DNA reads TGTGCCAGCGGTCCCACAGGGGTCGGTGAGCAGTTCTTC. This chain connects TRBV11-3 to TRBJ2-1; 7 bases fit TRBD1. Germline values: CDR1 SGHNT, CDR2 YENEEA. The CDR3 totals 13 residues. J gave up 9 bases and V 8 bases, and 10 bases lay outside the gene matches. Together with reference TRBV11-3 and TRBJ2-1, the CDR3 gives the full variable domain: EAGVVQSPRYKIIEKKQPVAFWCNPISGHNTLYWYLQNLGQGPELLIRYENEEAVDDSQLPKDRFSAERLKGVDSTLKIQPAELGDSAVYLCASGPTGVGEQFFGPGTRLTVL.

The chain carries TRBV7-2 and TRBJ1-2, with D perhaps TRBD1 (5 bases). The CDR3 spans 18 residues. Germline V lookup: CDR1 SGHTA, CDR2 FQGNSA. V was clipped by 6 bases and J by 1 base, with 24 bases between them. CDR3 sequence: CASRRPLAGPDRNYGYTF. The CDR3 bases are TGTGCCAGCAGGCGCCCCTTGGCGGGGCCGGACCGTAACTATGGCTACACCTTC.

The V call is TRBV11-2, the J call TRBJ2-7, with D possibly being TRBD2 (5 bases). Germline loops: CDR1 SGHAT, CDR2 FQNNGV. V lost 2 bases and J lost 6, with 11 bases in between. This CDR3 has 13 residues. The CDR3 nucleotides are TGTGCCAGCAGCTTATTACGGGATGGCGAGCAGTACTTC. Protein: CASSLLRDGEQYF.

The chain carries TRBV7-9 and TRBJ2-1; D not certain. Trimming took off 3 bases at V and 0 bases at J, with 9 bases between the two ends. Germline CDR1 reads SEHNR; CDR2 reads FQNEAQ (reference sequence). The CDR3 covers 15 residues. The CDR3 DNA reads as TGTGCCAGCAGCTTTATCCCGAGCTCCTACAATGAGCAGTTCTTC. Translating it yields CASSFIPSSYNEQFF.

The chain couples TRBV6-5 to TRBJ2-7, with 8 positions matching TRBD2. The CDR3 spans 14 residues. Looked up from germline, CDR1 is MNHEY and CDR2 is SVGAGI. V lost 5 bases, J lost 2 bases, and 5 bases stayed unmatched. CDR3 region: CASSPRGLAYEQYF. The CDR3 DNA sequence: TGTGCCAGCAGTCCGCGGGGACTAGCCTACGAGCAGTACTTC.

The chain couples TRBV5-1 to TRBJ1-2, with 8 positions matching TRBD1. The length of the CDR3 is 12 residues. V shed 3 bases, J shed 8 bases, and the junction held 3 bases outside the gene matches. Per germline, CDR1 SGHRS and CDR2 YFSETQ. The CDR3 region has the DNA TGCGCCAGCAGCTCACCAGGGGGCGGCTACACCTTC. Translating gives CASSSPGGGYTF.

V gene TRBV11-2 combines with J gene TRBJ2-1; possible D gene TRBD2, 5 bases. V was trimmed by 5 bases and J by 3 bases, leaving 8 bases between them. The germline V gene has CDR1 SGHAT and CDR2 FQNNGV. The CDR3 runs to 13 residues. For the CDR3, the DNA is TGTGCCAGCAGCGGGAGAAACTACAATGAGCAGTTCTTC. This gives the protein CASSGRNYNEQFF.

The chain combines TRBV5-1 with TRBJ1-5, with 7 bases matching TRBD1. Per the germline V gene, CDR1 is SGHRS and CDR2 is YFSETQ. The CDR3 has 15 amino acids. J was trimmed by 3 bases and V by 3 bases; bases with no gene match: 6. CDR3 nucleotide sequence: TGCGCCAGCAGCTCCACAGGGGCCCACAATCAGCCCCAGCATTTT. The encoded protein is CASSSTGAHNQPQHF. The whole variable domain, filled in from reference TRBV5-1 and TRBJ1-5, reads KAGVTQTPRYLIKTRGQQVTLSCSPISGHRSVSWYQQTPGQGLQFLFEYFSETQRNKGNFPGRFSGRQFSNSRSEMNVSTLELGDSALYLCASSSTGAHNQPQHFGDGTRLSIL.

The J gene is TRBJ1-2, the V gene TRBV6-5; no firm D call. The germline gives CDR1 MNHEY, CDR2 SVGAGI. The ends were cut back, 2 bases at V and 2 bases at J, with 9 bases in the middle. The CDR3 runs 14 residues. As DNA, the CDR3 is TGTGCCAGCAGTTACGGCAGCGGGAACTATGGCTACACCTTC. It encodes CASSYGSGNYGYTF.

This chain links TRBV4-3 with TRBJ2-7; 7 bases match TRBD1. The V gene's germline CDR1 is LGHNA and CDR2 YSLEER. J lost 1 base, V lost 0 bases, and 12 bases had no gene match. The CDR3 is 18 amino acids. The CDR3: CASSQELTGTESSYEQYF. The CDR3 DNA reads TGCGCCAGCAGCCAAGAGCTGACCGGGACAGAGTCATCCTACGAGCAGTACTTC.

This sequence joins TRBV4-3 and TRBJ1-2, with D perhaps matching TRBD1 (6 bases). CDR1 is LGHNA and CDR2 is YSLEER in the germline V gene. The CDR3 has 15 amino acids. Trimming pared 3 bases from V and 4 bases from J, leaving 15 bases between. Written as DNA, the CDR3 is TGCGCCAGCAGCCAGGCGGGCGCGGGGGCCTATGGCTACACCTTC. It is translated as CASSQAGAGAYGYTF.

This rearrangement joins TRBV7-2 to TRBJ2-3; TRBD2 agrees at 13 bases. The length of the CDR3 is 16 residues. Germline V gene data show CDR1 as SGHTA and CDR2 as FQGNSA. Trimming removed 5 bases from V and 0 bases from J; junction bases left unmatched: 2. The CDR3 DNA sequence: TGTGCCAGCAGCCCACTAGCGGGGGGGAGCACAGATACGCAGTATTTT. This encodes CASSPLAGGSTDTQYF.

This clone was recorded only once. The J gene is TRBJ1-5, the V gene TRBV28; TRBD1 might be the D (5 bases). In germline, CDR1 is MDHEN, CDR2 SYDVKM. This CDR3 contains 15 residues. The V end lost 6 bases, the J end lost 2 bases, and 14 bases lay between the germline ends. CDR3 loop: CASSSAGGGNQPQHF. The CDR3 nucleotides read TGTGCCAGCAGCTCAGCGGGGGGAGGCAATCAGCCCCAGCATTTT.